This TCR beta chain appears in the sequencing data of a study of T cell responses to AZD1222 COVID-19 vaccine. General study points: Females outnumbered males among donors, who were mostly white British; clonal diversity was possibly underestimated. Only 6 or 7 AZD1222 recipients tested seropositive at baseline.

Data came from immunoSEQ multiplex PCR; TCRdb stores just in-frame clones and leaves some out. The table lists under 150,000 clones, roughly 89% of them singletons. V was shortened by 3 bases and J by 3 bases, with 9 bases between the two germline ends. This CDR3 region has 13 residues. Worth noting for this clone: Its antigen is unidentified.

This sequence joins TRBV12-3 or TRBV12-4 and TRBJ2-7, with a tentative D call TRBD1 (6 bases). The receptor comes from an adult in good health. Here the sequenced sample was peripheral blood, taken on day 0 of AZD1222 vaccination. For the CDR3, the DNA is TGTGCCAGCAGTTTTGGACAGTACTACGAGCAGTACTTC. It is translated as CASSFGQYYEQYF.